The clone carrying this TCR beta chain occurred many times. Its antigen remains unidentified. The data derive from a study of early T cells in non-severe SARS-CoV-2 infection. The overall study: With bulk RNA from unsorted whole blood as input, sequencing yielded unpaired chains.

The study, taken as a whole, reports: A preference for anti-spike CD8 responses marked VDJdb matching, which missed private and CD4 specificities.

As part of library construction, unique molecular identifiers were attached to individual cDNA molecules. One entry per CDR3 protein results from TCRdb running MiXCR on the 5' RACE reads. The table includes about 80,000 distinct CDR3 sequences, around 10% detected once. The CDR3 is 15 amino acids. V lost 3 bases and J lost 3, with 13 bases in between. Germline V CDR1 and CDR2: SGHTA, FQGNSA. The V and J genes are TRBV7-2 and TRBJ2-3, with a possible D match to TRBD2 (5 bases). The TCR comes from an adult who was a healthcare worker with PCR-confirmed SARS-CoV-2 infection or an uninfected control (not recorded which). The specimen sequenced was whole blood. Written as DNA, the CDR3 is TGTGCCAGCAGCTTCGTATCGGGGATAACAGATACGCAGTATTTT. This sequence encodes CASSFVSGITDTQYF. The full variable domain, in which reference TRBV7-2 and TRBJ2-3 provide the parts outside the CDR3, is GAGVSQSPSNKVTEKGKDVELRCDPISGHTALYWYRQSLGQGLEFLIYFQGNSAPDKSGLPSDRFSAERTGGSVSTLTIQRTQQEDSAVYLCASSFVSGITDTQYFGPGTRLTVL.